This is a list of T cell receptor beta chains from one sample in a study of Graves' ophthalmopathy and Graves' hyperthyroidism. MiXCR was run by TCRdb on the multiplex PCR reads, yielding one entry per CDR3 protein. The profile covers 560,000 or so distinct CDR3 sequences, with 35% to 45% appearing a single time and 4% to 5% taken by the ten largest. Source material: peripheral blood or thyroid tissue (not recorded which). These receptors came from an adult man with Graves' hyperthyroidism. CDR3s include the opening cysteine and the closing phenylalanine or tryptophan. The D gene is left open where the match is weak. Some rows have no size entry. The others give once, few or many, or a class for an expanded clone.

length: 17
V: TRBV12-3/TRBV12-4
size: few
J: TRBJ2-7
D: TRBD1
DNA: TGTGCCAGCAGTTTACGGACAGGTCTAGAAGCCCCCTACGAGCAGTACTTC
CDR3: CASSLRTGLEAPYEQYF

length: 14
V: TRBV9
size: many
J: TRBJ2-5
D: TRBD2
DNA: TGTGCCAGCAGCGTTAGCGGGGGCCAAGAGACCCAGTACTTC
CDR3: CASSVSGGQETQYF

length: 15
V: TRBV7-9
size: .
J: TRBJ2-3
D: .
DNA: TGTGCCAGCAGCCAGACCTCTACTAGCACAGATACGCAGTATTTT
CDR3: CASSQTSTSTDTQYF

length: 16
V: TRBV29-1
size: .
J: TRBJ1-1
D: .
DNA: TGCAGCGTTTGGTTTAGGAGGGGACGGGCGGGCACTGAAGCTTTCTTT
CDR3: CSVWFRRGRAGTEAFF

length: 19
V: TRBV12-3/TRBV12-4
size: few
J: TRBJ2-3
D: .
DNA: TGTGCCAGCAGTGCTTCGTTTTTGTCGGTTATGAGAGGCACAGATACGCAGTATTTT
CDR3: CASSASFLSVMRGTDTQYF

length: 16
V: TRBV10-3
size: .
J: TRBJ1-5
D: TRBD1
DNA: TGTGCCATCAGTGTCGAGAGGGGGCACCTCAATCAGCCCCAGCATTTT
CDR3: CAISVERGHLNQPQHF

length: 13
V: TRBV9
size: .
J: TRBJ1-6
D: .
DNA: TGTGCCAGCAGCGGGCCGAGGAATTCACCCCTCCACTTT
CDR3: CASSGPRNSPLHF

length: 15
V: TRBV10-3
size: once
J: TRBJ2-5
D: TRBD2
DNA: TGTGCCATCACCGGCGGGGGTGCAATTGGTGAGACCCAGTACTTC
CDR3: CAITGGGAIGETQYF

length: 13
V: TRBV3-1
size: many
J: TRBJ2-2
D: TRBD1
DNA: TGTGCCAGCACCCGGCGGACAGGCGGGGAGCTGTTTTTT
CDR3: CASTRRTGGELFF

length: 13
V: TRBV10-3
size: many
J: TRBJ2-7
D: .
DNA: TGTGCCATCAGTGAGTCAAAGCGGGACGAGCAGTACTTC
CDR3: CAISESKRDEQYF

length: 17
V: TRBV11-1
size: .
J: TRBJ2-1
D: TRBD2
DNA: TGTGCCAGCGCGGGACTAGCGGGAGGTGCTTCCTACAATGAGCAGTTCTTC
CDR3: CASAGLAGGASYNEQFF

length: 15
V: TRBV5-8
size: many
J: TRBJ2-5
D: TRBD1
DNA: TGTGCCAGCAGCGCGACAGGGGATGGGGGAGAGACCCAGTACTTC
CDR3: CASSATGDGGETQYF

length: 16
V: TRBV15
size: many
J: TRBJ1-2
D: .
DNA: TGTGCCACCAGCAGAGATCGGGAGGAGGAAGGTTATGGCTACACCTTC
CDR3: CATSRDREEEGYGYTF

length: 11
V: TRBV29-1
size: many
J: TRBJ2-7
D: .
DNA: TGCAGCGTTGAAGACCGGGACGAGCAGTACTTC
CDR3: CSVEDRDEQYF

length: 13
V: TRBV29-1
size: many
J: TRBJ1-2
D: .
DNA: TGCAGCGCTGGTCTGGGGTTCGAGTATGGCTACACCTTC
CDR3: CSAGLGFEYGYTF

length: 13
V: TRBV29-1
size: .
J: TRBJ1-1
D: TRBD1
DNA: TGCAGCAGTAAACAGGGGTCGAACACTGAAGCTTTCTTT
CDR3: CSSKQGSNTEAFF

length: 13
V: TRBV7-2
size: .
J: TRBJ1-2
D: .
DNA: TGTGCCAGCAGCGGATACCGGGTCCGTGGCTACACCTTC
CDR3: CASSGYRVRGYTF

length: 14
V: TRBV15
size: .
J: TRBJ2-7
D: TRBD2
DNA: TGTGCCACCAGCCCCGGGACTAGAGGATACGAGCAGTACTTC
CDR3: CATSPGTRGYEQYF

length: 16
V: TRBV20-1
size: .
J: TRBJ2-3
D: .
DNA: TGCAGTGCTATGGCCCTGTCTGTGGGCCACACAGATACGCAGTATTTT
CDR3: CSAMALSVGHTDTQYF

length: 15
V: TRBV7-9
size: many
J: TRBJ2-5
D: TRBD2
DNA: TGTGCCAGCAGCTTAAATGCGGGAGGAAGGGAGACCCAGTACTTC
CDR3: CASSLNAGGRETQYF

length: 15
V: TRBV29-1
size: .
J: TRBJ1-2
D: .
DNA: TGCAGCGTTGGCGGGGTCTGGCAGGGTAACTATGGCTACACCTTC
CDR3: CSVGGVWQGNYGYTF